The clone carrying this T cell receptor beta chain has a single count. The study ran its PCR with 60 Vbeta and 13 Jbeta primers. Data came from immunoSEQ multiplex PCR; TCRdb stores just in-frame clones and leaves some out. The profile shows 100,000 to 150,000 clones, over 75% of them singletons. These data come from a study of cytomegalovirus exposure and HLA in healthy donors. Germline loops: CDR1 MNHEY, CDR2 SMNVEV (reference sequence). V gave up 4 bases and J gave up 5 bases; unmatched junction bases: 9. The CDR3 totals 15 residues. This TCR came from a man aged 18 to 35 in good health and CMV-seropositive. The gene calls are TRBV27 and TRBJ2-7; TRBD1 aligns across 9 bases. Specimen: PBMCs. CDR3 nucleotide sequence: TGTGCCAGCAGTTCCAGGACAGGGGAATTTGACGAGCAGTACTTC. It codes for CASSSRTGEFDEQYF.